This T cell receptor beta chain was found in a study of cytomegalovirus exposure and HLA in healthy donors. Per germline, CDR1 LNHDA and CDR2 SQIVND (reference sequence). The V and J ends lost 6 bases and 2 bases, in that order; junction bases with no gene match: 2. The length of the CDR3 is 14 residues. There are a few counts of this clone. Its cognate antigen is unknown. Both 60 Vbeta primers and 13 Jbeta primers went into the PCR. Data came from immunoSEQ multiplex PCR; TCRdb stores just in-frame clones and leaves some out. The sample includes about 160,000 clones, around 84% of them seen just once. General study points: HLA allele associations emerged for about 16,000 TCR beta sequences in a later analysis, at 0.05 false discovery rate. Cytomegalovirus status was reportedly diagnosed by the classifier with high specificity and sensitivity. Presence/absence analyses treated sequencing depth as roughly uniform across donors. A few CMV-associated chains were confirmed in vitro to be specific for CMV antigens.

The source is a man younger than 30 in good health and CMV-seropositive. The chain uses TRBV19 and TRBJ2-1; 9 nucleotides align to TRBD1. Sample: PBMCs. CDR3 sequence reads: CASSGTGPYNEQFF. The CDR3 coding sequence is TGTGCCAGTAGCGGGACAGGGCCCTACAATGAGCAGTTCTTC.